This TCR beta chain emerged from a study of OX40 agonist ivuxolimab in advanced cancers. Background on the study: From about 23 to 85 years was the age range, with a mean of about 56 years, and around 84% were male.

The V gene end was trimmed by 6 bases and the J gene end by 0 bases; junction bases not matched to a gene: 5. Per germline, CDR1 SNHLY and CDR2 FYNNEI. CDR3 length equals 16 residues. Sequencing was performed with immunoSEQ multiplex PCR; in TCRdb, only in-frame clones are kept and a portion is missing. Of 53,000 or so clones in the sample, 84% were seen once. The rearrangement uses TRBV2 and TRBJ1-5, with TRBD1 identical over 10 bases. The clonotype was recovered from an adult with an advanced solid tumor such as melanoma, head and neck, liver or kidney cancer. The specimen was CD4+ or CD8+ T cells sorted from blood, collected in a trial of the OX40 agonist ivuxolimab. The CDR3 sequence is CASRRDRGLSNQPQHF. CDR3 DNA sequence: TGTGCCAGCAGGCGGGACAGGGGTCTTAGCAATCAGCCCCAGCATTTT.